The 16 T cell receptor beta chains below all came from one sample that was sequenced in a study of blood T cell repertoires in COVID-19. The table came from immunoSEQ multiplex PCR; TCRdb's copy has only in-frame clones and leaves some out. This sample has about 240,000 clones; around 88% occur once, and the top ten carry about 2.9%. The specimen was peripheral blood. The receptor source for this set is a woman aged 25 to 45 who had recovered from COVID-19.

CDR3 nucleotide sequence: TGCGCCAGCAGCTCAACTAGCGGGGGGCCGCGGACCCAGTACTTC. Encoded protein: CASSSTSGGPRTQYF. The chain uses TRBV5-1 and TRBJ2-5; 12 nucleotides match TRBD2. The V gene's germline CDR1 is SGHRS and CDR2 YFSETQ. The V segment lost 3 bases and the J segment 7 bases; nucleotides outside the gene matches: 7. The CDR3 runs to 15 residues.

V gene TRBV3-1 (or the pseudogene TRBV3-2) combines with J gene TRBJ1-2; no clear D gene. Germline V gene lookup returns CDR1 LGHDT and CDR2 YNNKEL (reference sequence). V lost 1 base to trimming and J lost 2 bases, with 11 bases between them. The CDR3 is 15 amino acids. CDR3 region: CASSQAQTPNYGYTF. CDR3 nucleotide sequence: TGTGCCAGCAGCCAAGCCCAGACACCAAACTATGGCTACACCTTC.

The V and J genes are TRBV9 and TRBJ2-7; D is uncertain. Germline loops: CDR1 SGDLS, CDR2 YYNGEE. This CDR3 has 14 amino acids. The V and J ends lost 1 base and 0 bases respectively, with 8 bases between them. The CDR3 sequence is CASSVQASSYEQYF. CDR3 in DNA: TGTGCCAGCAGCGTACAGGCAAGCTCCTACGAGCAGTACTTC.

V usage is TRBV7-2 and J usage is TRBJ2-5; 12 bases are shared with TRBD2. Trimming removed 1 base from V and 5 bases from J; junction bases left unmatched: 14. The CDR3 is 19 residues long. Germline loops: CDR1 SGHTA, CDR2 FQGNSA. CDR3 coding DNA: TGTGCCAGCAGCTTAGTAGGGGTGCGGACTAGCGGGGCGTCTGAGACCCAGTACTTC. Its protein product is CASSLVGVRTSGASETQYF. The whole variable domain, remainder taken from reference TRBV7-2 and TRBJ2-5, is GAGVSQSPSNKVTEKGKDVELRCDPISGHTALYWYRQSLGQGLEFLIYFQGNSAPDKSGLPSDRFSAERTGGSVSTLTIQRTQQEDSAVYLCASSLVGVRTSGASETQYFGPGTRLLVL.

In DNA, the CDR3 is TGTGCCAGCAGCGAGACAGGGAGAAGGACCAATTCACCCCTCCACTTT. This encodes CASSETGRRTNSPLHF. This chain connects TRBV3-1 (or the pseudogene TRBV3-2) to TRBJ1-6, with 7 positions matching TRBD1. The V gene's germline CDR1 is LGHDT and CDR2 YNNKEL (reference sequence). V shed 5 bases and J 7 bases; nucleotides not matched to a gene: 11. The CDR3 is 16 amino acids.

The V gene is TRBV4-2, the J gene TRBJ1-6; no clear D gene. V was pared by 0 bases and J by 7 bases, with 16 bases between. This CDR3 has 17 residues. Germline V lookup: CDR1 LGHNA, CDR2 YNFKEQ. CDR3 loop: CASSQDLFRINNSPLHF. The CDR3 DNA reads as TGTGCCAGCAGCCAAGATCTCTTCAGAATCAACAATTCACCCCTCCACTTT.

The CDR3 here is CASTDGTSVYNEQFF. In nucleotides, the CDR3 is TGTGCCAGTACCGACGGGACTAGCGTCTACAATGAGCAGTTCTTC. The gene calls are TRBV5-4 and TRBJ2-1, with TRBD2 matching 10 bases. After removal of 8 bases from V and 3 bases from J, the junction contained 8 bases not matched to a gene. From germline, CDR1 is SGHNT and CDR2 YYREEE (reference sequence). The CDR3 spans 15 residues.

This clone was recorded only once. The rearrangement uses TRBV19 and TRBJ2-6; unclear D gene. Trimming removed 0 bases from V and 0 bases from J, with 6 bases in between. CDR1 and CDR2 from the germline V gene are LNHDA and SQIVND (reference sequence). The CDR3 totals 16 residues. In DNA, the CDR3 is TGTGCCAGTAGTATAGATCGTCTCTCTGGGGCCAACGTCCTGACTTTC. It yields the protein CASSIDRLSGANVLTF.

The chain couples TRBV7-6 to TRBJ2-7, with 10 nucleotides matching TRBD1. Trimming cost V 3 bases and J 5 bases; bases outside gene matches: 10. The CDR3 is made up of 16 amino acids. Germline V gene data show CDR1 as SGHVS and CDR2 as FNYEAQ. The CDR3 DNA follows: TGTGCCAGCAGCTTTACTCTTGGGACAGGGGTGGACGAGCAGTACTTC. This encodes CASSFTLGTGVDEQYF.

The genes are TRBV27 and TRBJ1-3, with D maybe TRBD1 (5 bases). V shed 2 bases and J shed 1 base, with 9 bases lying between them. Germline CDR1 and CDR2: MNHEY and SMNVEV (reference sequence). CDR3 size: 15 residues. CDR3: CASSLDRWSGNTIYF. In DNA, the CDR3 is TGTGCCAGCAGTTTAGACAGATGGTCTGGAAACACCATATATTTT.

The gene calls are TRBV19 and TRBJ2-1, with 11 bases matching TRBD1. Germline trimming cut 6 bases from V and 7 bases from J; bases unmatched to any gene: 14. Germline-derived CDR1 and CDR2 are LNHDA and SQIVND (reference sequence). This CDR3 is built from 17 residues. CDR3 amino acids: CASSFSSGTGGRNEQFF. The CDR3 DNA reads as TGTGCCAGTAGCTTCTCTTCCGGGACAGGGGGTCGTAATGAGCAGTTCTTC.

V and J are TRBV29-1 and TRBJ1-5; TRBD1 agrees at 7 bases. The CDR3 sequence is 13 residues long. The V gene's germline CDR1 is SQVTM and CDR2 ANQGSEA. V lost 7 bases and J lost 2; bases outside the gene matches: 5. This chain's CDR3 is CSAEGACNQPQHF. DNA of the CDR3: TGCAGCGCGGAGGGGGCCTGCAATCAGCCCCAGCATTTT.

The chain is built from TRBV7-9 and TRBJ2-3; TRBD2 aligns across 8 bases. V was clipped by 2 bases and J by 2 bases; unmatched bases: 6. CDR1 is SEHNR, CDR2 FQNEAQ, per germline (reference sequence). The CDR3 contains 16 residues. DNA of the CDR3: TGTGCCAGCAGCTTACTAGCGGGTTTACTCACAGATACGCAGTATTTT. Its protein is CASSLLAGLLTDTQYF.

The chain employs TRBV6-5 and TRBJ2-1; 9 nucleotides agree with TRBD1. CDR1 and CDR2 from the germline V gene are MNHEY and SVGAGI. J was trimmed by 3 bases and V by 6 bases; bases with no gene match: 6. This CDR3 comprises 15 residues. CDR3 protein: CASSPRDRDYNEQFF. The DNA of the CDR3 is TGTGCCAGCAGCCCCCGGGACAGGGACTACAATGAGCAGTTCTTC.

The sample holds a few counts of this clone. V gene TRBV7-8 combines with J gene TRBJ1-5; 7 positions agree with TRBD1. Germline V gives CDR1 SGHVS, CDR2 FQNEAQ. The CDR3 consists of 17 residues. V was clipped by 5 bases and J by 2 bases; unmatched bases: 12. CDR3 sequence (DNA): TGTGCCAGCAGCATGGGATCGCACAGGGGAGGCAATCAGCCCCAGCATTTT. Translation gives CASSMGSHRGGNQPQHF.

The chain recombines TRBV5-1 with TRBJ2-3; D might be TRBD1 (6 bases). Germline CDR1 reads SGHRS; CDR2 reads YFSETQ. The CDR3 loop spans 15 amino acids. Trimming removed 3 bases at V and 0 bases at J, with 11 bases between. CDR3 coding DNA: TGCGCCAGCAGCTCCCGGGACACTAGCACAGATACGCAGTATTTT. This encodes CASSSRDTSTDTQYF. The variable domain in full, completed from reference TRBV5-1 and TRBJ2-3, reads KAGVTQTPRYLIKTRGQQVTLSCSPISGHRSVSWYQQTPGQGLQFLFEYFSETQRNKGNFPGRFSGRQFSNSRSEMNVSTLELGDSALYLCASSSRDTSTDTQYFGPGTRLTVL.